This T cell receptor beta chain originates from a study of breast tumors, draining lymph nodes, adjacent tissues. About this clonotype itself: Its cognate antigen is unknown.

Trimming removed 5 bases at V and 7 bases at J, with 17 bases between. CDR1 and CDR2 (germline): SNHLY, FYNNEI. CDR3 length equals 15 residues. Study-wide points: Tumors had less TCR diversity than lymph nodes, more than nontumor tissue. Data only fit, rather than demonstrated, lymph node origin of most tumor T cells.

TCRdb re-analysed the multiplex PCR reads in MiXCR, keeping a single row per CDR3 protein. Found here are 14,000 or so distinct CDR3 sequences, around 59% of them singletons; the top ten hold less than 35%. Sequenced sample: tumor-adjacent breast tissue. The sequence was obtained from a female donor with breast cancer. Some clones in this sample may be carry-over from other donors' samples. The gene calls are TRBV2 and TRBJ2-2; tentative D call: TRBD1 (5 bases). CDR3 sequence reads: CASSQGMGYGGELFF. CDR3 in DNA: TGTGCCAGCAGTCAGGGCATGGGATATGGCGGGGAGCTGTTTTTT.